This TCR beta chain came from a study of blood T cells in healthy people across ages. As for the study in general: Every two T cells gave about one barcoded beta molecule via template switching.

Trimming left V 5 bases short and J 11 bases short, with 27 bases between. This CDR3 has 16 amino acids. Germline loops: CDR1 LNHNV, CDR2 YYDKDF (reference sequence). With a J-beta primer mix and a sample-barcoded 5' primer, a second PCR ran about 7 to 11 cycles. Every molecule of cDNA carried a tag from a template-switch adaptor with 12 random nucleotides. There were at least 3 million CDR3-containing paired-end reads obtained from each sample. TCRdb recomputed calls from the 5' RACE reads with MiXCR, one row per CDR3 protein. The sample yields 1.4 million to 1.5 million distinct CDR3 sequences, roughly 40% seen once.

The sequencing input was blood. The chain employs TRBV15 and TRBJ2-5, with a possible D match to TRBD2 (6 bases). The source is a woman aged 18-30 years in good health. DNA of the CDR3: TGTGCCACCAGCCGCCGGGGGATGAGCTCCTACAATGAGCAGTACTTC. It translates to CATSRRGMSSYNEQYF.